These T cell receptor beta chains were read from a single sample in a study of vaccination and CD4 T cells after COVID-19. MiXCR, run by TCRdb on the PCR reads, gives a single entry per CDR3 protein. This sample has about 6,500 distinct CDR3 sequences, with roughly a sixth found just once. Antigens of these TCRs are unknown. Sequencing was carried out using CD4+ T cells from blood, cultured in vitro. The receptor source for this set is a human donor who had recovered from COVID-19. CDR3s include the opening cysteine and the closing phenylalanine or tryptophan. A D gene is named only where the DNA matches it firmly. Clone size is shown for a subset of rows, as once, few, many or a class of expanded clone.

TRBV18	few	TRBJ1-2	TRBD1	CASSPTGTGGPDGYTF	TGTGCCAGCTCCCCAACCGGGACAGGGGGGCCAGATGGCTACACCTTC
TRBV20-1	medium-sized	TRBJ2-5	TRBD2	CSASEPSGGEETQYF	TGCAGTGCTAGTGAGCCTAGCGGGGGGGAGGAGACCCAGTACTTC
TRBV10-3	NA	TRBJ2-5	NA	CVISDRLDQETQYF	TGTGTCATCAGTGACAGGCTAGACCAAGAGACCCAGTACTTC
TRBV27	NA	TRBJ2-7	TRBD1	CASSRGQGGEQYF	TGTGCCAGCAGCCGGGGACAGGGAGGCGAGCAGTACTTC
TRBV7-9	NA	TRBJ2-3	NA	CASSLIRTDTQYF	TGTGCCAGCAGCTTAATCCGCACAGATACGCAGTATTTT
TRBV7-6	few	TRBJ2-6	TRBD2	CASSPGLAGVSGANVLTF	TGTGCCAGCAGCCCAGGACTAGCGGGGGTCTCTGGGGCCAACGTCCTGACTTTC
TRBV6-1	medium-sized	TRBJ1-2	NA	CANLNPGHPEGGYTF	TGTGCCAACCTAAATCCGGGACACCCGGAGGGAGGCTACACCTTC
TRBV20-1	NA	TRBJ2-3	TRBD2	CSASSGGGGGTDTQYF	TGCAGTGCTAGTTCTGGGGGCGGGGGGGGCACAGATACGCAGTATTTT
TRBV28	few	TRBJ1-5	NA	CASSSQGKGNQPQHF	TGTGCCAGCAGTAGTCAGGGGAAGGGCAATCAGCCCCAGCATTTT
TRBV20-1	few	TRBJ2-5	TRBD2	CSARDSTSGRKETQYF	TGCAGTGCTAGAGATTCGACTAGCGGGAGGAAAGAGACCCAGTACTTC
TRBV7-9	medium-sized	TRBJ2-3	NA	CASSLDQGALAGGPDTQYF	TGTGCCAGCAGTCTTGATCAGGGGGCATTGGCGGGAGGCCCCGATACGCAGTATTTT
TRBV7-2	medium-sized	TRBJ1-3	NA	CASRTGLAGNTIYF	TGTGCCAGCCGAACAGGGTTAGCTGGAAACACCATATATTTT
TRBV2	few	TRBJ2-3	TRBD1	CASSESGGTQYF	TGTGCCAGCAGTGAATCAGGGGGTACGCAGTATTTT
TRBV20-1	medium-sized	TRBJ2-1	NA	CSARGEGRYSYNEQFF	TGCAGTGCTAGAGGAGAGGGACGTTACTCCTACAATGAGCAGTTCTTC
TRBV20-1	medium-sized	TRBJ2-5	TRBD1	CSALKGAGVETQYF	TGCAGTGCCTTAAAGGGGGCAGGGGTGGAGACCCAGTACTTC
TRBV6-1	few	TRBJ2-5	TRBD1	CASTATGERETQYF	TGTGCCAGCACCGCGACAGGGGAAAGGGAGACCCAGTACTTC
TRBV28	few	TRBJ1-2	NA	CASSLRARDGGGYTF	TGTGCCAGCAGTCTTAGGGCCCGTGACGGGGGCGGCTACACCTTC
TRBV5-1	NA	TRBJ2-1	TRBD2	CASSLGYGGGSYNEQFF	TGCGCCAGCAGCTTGGGATACGGCGGGGGCTCCTACAATGAGCAGTTCTTC
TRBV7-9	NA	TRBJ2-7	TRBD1	CASSSTGQGAGDEQYF	TGTGCCAGCAGCTCGACAGGACAGGGGGCAGGTGACGAGCAGTACTTC
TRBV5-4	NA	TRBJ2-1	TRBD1	CASSLDRGLYNEQFF	TGTGCCAGCAGCTTGGACAGGGGGTTGTACAATGAGCAGTTCTTC
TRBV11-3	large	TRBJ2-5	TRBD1	CASSRDRGRETQYF	TGTGCCAGCAGCCGGGACAGGGGGAGAGAGACCCAGTACTTC
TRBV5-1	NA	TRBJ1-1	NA	CASSLELNRNTEAFF	TGCGCCAGCAGCTTGGAACTTAATCGGAACACTGAAGCTTTCTTT
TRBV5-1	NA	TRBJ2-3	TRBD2	CASSFGTSGRAATQYF	TGCGCCAGCAGCTTCGGAACTAGCGGGAGGGCCGCGACGCAGTATTTT
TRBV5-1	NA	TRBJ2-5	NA	CASSLAGATDETQYF	TGCGCCAGCAGCTTGGCGGGGGCTACAGATGAGACCCAGTACTTC
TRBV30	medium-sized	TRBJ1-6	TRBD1	CAWSAGTDNSPLHF	TGTGCCTGGAGTGCCGGGACAGATAATTCACCCCTCCACTTT
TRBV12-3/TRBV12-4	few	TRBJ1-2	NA	CASSLRAGYTF	TGTGCCAGCAGTTTAAGGGCTGGCTACACCTTC
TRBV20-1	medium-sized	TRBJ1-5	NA	CSGRTDPNQPQHF	TGCAGTGGGAGGACGGACCCTAATCAGCCCCAGCATTTT
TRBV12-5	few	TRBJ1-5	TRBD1	CASGLGDSSNQPQHF	TGTGCTAGTGGTTTGGGGGACAGCAGCAATCAGCCCCAGCATTTT
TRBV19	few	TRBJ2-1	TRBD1	CASKPGQGSEQFF	TGTGCCAGTAAACCGGGACAGGGGAGTGAGCAGTTCTTC
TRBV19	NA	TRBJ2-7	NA	CASSNPGRTYEQYF	TGTGCCAGTAGTAATCCAGGGCGCACCTACGAGCAGTACTTC
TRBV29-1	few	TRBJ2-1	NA	CSADRGGKNEQFF	TGCAGCGCTGACAGGGGAGGGAAAAATGAGCAGTTCTTC
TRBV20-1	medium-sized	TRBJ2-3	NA	CSASRSGVRTDTQYF	TGCAGTGCGTCGAGGTCGGGAGTGAGAACAGATACGCAGTATTTT
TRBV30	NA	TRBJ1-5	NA	CAWSRREGQPQHF	TGTGCCTGGAGTCGAAGGGAAGGCCAGCCCCAGCATTTT
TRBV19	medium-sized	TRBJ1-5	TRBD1	CASSLNLQGNQPQHF	TGTGCCAGTAGTCTAAACTTACAGGGGAATCAGCCCCAGCATTTT
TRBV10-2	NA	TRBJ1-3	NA	CASGGRGMNTIYF	TGCGCCAGCGGGGGACGGGGAATGAACACCATATATTTT
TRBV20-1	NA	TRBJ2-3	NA	CSARNGEDGTDTQYF	TGCAGTGCTAGAAATGGGGAGGATGGCACAGATACGCAGTATTTT
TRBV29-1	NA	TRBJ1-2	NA	CSGTQGKDGYTF	TGCAGTGGTACTCAGGGGAAAGATGGCTACACCTTC
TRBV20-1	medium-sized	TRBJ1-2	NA	CSARDPGWLGWNYTF	TGCAGTGCTAGAGATCCAGGTTGGTTGGGCTGGAACTACACCTTC
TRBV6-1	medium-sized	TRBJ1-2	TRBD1	CASSSGTGGSYGYTF	TGTGCCTCGTCAAGTGGGACAGGGGGTTCCTATGGCTACACCTTC
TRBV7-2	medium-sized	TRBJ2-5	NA	CASSSHPRGPRGETQYF	TGTGCCAGCAGCTCCCACCCACGGGGCCCTCGGGGAGAGACCCAGTACTTC
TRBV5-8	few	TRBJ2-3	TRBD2	CASSFGLAVTDTQYF	TGTGCCAGCAGCTTTGGACTAGCGGTAACAGATACGCAGTATTTT
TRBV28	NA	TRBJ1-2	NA	CASSLLTGSGYTF	TGTGCCAGCAGTTTGCTGACAGGTTCCGGCTACACCTTC
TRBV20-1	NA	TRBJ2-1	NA	CGRGTSNEQFF	TGCGGCAGGGGTACCTCGAATGAGCAGTTCTTC
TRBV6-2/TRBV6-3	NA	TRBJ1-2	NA	CASSYQRPRLENGYTF	TGTGCCAGCAGTTACCAGCGCCCTCGATTGGAGAATGGCTACACCTTC
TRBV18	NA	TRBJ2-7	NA	CASSLGQGSYEQYF	TGTGCCAGCTCACTGGGGCAGGGTTCTTACGAGCAGTACTTC
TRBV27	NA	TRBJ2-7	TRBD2	CASSSTRGGSYEQYF	TGTGCCAGCAGTTCCACCCGGGGGGGGTCCTACGAGCAGTACTTC
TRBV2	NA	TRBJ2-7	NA	CASSESGQNGGNF	TGTGCCAGCAGTGAGAGCGGCCAGAACGGGGGCAACTTC
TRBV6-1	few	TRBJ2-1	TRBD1	CASSRAPGQRNNEQFF	TGTGCCAGCAGTAGAGCTCCGGGACAGAGAAACAATGAGCAGTTCTTC
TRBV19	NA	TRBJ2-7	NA	CASTRTAQSYEQYF	TGTGCCAGTACCAGGACAGCTCAATCCTACGAGCAGTACTTC
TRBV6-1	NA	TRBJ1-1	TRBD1	CASASDRATEAFF	TGTGCCAGTGCCAGCGACAGGGCTACTGAAGCTTTCTTT
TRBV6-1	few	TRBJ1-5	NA	CASSRRDNQPQHF	TGTGCCAGCAGTAGACGGGACAATCAGCCCCAGCATTTT
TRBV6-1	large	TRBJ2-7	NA	CASSLSLGSAGRSHEQYF	TGTGCCAGCAGCCTCAGTCTGGGTTCCGCGGGGCGGTCCCACGAGCAGTACTTC
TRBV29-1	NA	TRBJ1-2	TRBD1	CSVRRDSSQTNYGYTF	TGCAGCGTCAGGAGGGACAGCTCACAAACTAACTATGGCTACACCTTC